These 14 T cell receptor beta chains came from one sample sequenced in a study of blood T cell repertoires in COVID-19 (TCRdb year 2020). The method behind the library was the immunoSEQ multiplex PCR assay. Not all clones reach the TCRdb copy of this immuneACCESS table, which keeps in-frame sequences only. Checked studies attribute under half of the gap to unresolved V genes and leave the rest unexplained. The sample table records over 25,000 clones; about 82% of these occur just once. The top ten clonotypes cover about 6.4% of the sample. The sample comprised peripheral blood. The origin of the receptors is a man in his 60s with active COVID-19.

The chain is built from TRBV14 and TRBJ2-7; 7 bases line up with TRBD2. CDR1 and CDR2 (germline): SGHDN, FVKESK. This CDR3 spans 14 amino acids. The V and J ends lost 2 bases and 2 bases, in that order; junction bases with no gene match: 3. The CDR3 sequence: CASSQKRGTYEQYF. Written as DNA, the CDR3 is TGTGCCAGCAGCCAAAAGCGGGGAACCTACGAGCAGTACTTC.

This chain links TRBV3-1 (or the pseudogene TRBV3-2) with TRBJ2-7; TRBD2 might be the D (7 bases). Trimming took off 7 bases at V and 0 bases at J, with 13 bases between the two ends. Germline CDR1 reads LGHDT; CDR2 reads YNNKEL (reference sequence). The CDR3 is 14 amino acids. CDR3: CASNRGGASYEQYF. DNA for the CDR3: TGTGCCAGCAACCGTGGGGGGGCCTCCTACGAGCAGTACTTC.

This sequence joins TRBV15 and TRBJ2-7, with TRBD2 as a possible D gene (6 bases). The V and J ends lost 4 bases and 0 bases respectively, with 10 bases between them. This CDR3 has 14 residues. The germline V gene encodes CDR1 LNHNV and CDR2 YYDKDF (reference sequence). CDR3 sequence: CATSMGGSSYEQYF. The CDR3 coding sequence is TGTGCCACCAGCATGGGGGGAAGCTCCTACGAGCAGTACTTC.

This rearrangement joins TRBV5-1 to TRBJ2-3; 11 bases align to TRBD2. CDR1 is SGHRS and CDR2 is YFSETQ in the germline V gene. This CDR3 is built from 16 residues. The trim removed 4 bases at V and 5 bases at J, leaving 9 bases unmatched. Here the CDR3 reads CASSRGTSGLLDTQYF. CDR3 bases: TGCGCCAGCAGCAGAGGGACTAGCGGTCTACTAGATACGCAGTATTTT.

The chain is built from TRBV28 and TRBJ2-7; TRBD1 is a possible D gene (7 bases). V was shortened by 8 bases and J by 3 bases, with 14 bases between the two germline ends. The CDR3 is made up of 13 amino acids. Germline V gene sequence: CDR1 MDHEN, CDR2 SYDVKM. CDR3 protein: CASRRQGGYEQYF. Written as DNA, the CDR3 is TGTGCCAGCCGACGCCAGGGGGGCTACGAGCAGTACTTC.

The genes are TRBV27 and TRBJ2-5; D is possibly TRBD2 (6 bases). The CDR3 consists of 11 residues. Per the germline V gene, CDR1 is MNHEY and CDR2 is SMNVEV (reference sequence). Trimming removed 10 bases from V and 5 bases from J, with 11 bases in between. The CDR3 spells CATNRGETQYF. CDR3 nucleotides: TGTGCCACTAACCGGGGGGAGACCCAGTACTTC.

The chain joins TRBV6-1 to TRBJ2-3; 7 positions match TRBD1. The CDR3 has 15 amino acids. The germline CDR1 and CDR2 sequences are MNHNS and SASEGT. Trimming removed 2 bases from V and 4 bases from J; junction bases left unmatched: 6. CDR3 bases: TGTGCCAGCAGTGAACTAGGGGGCAGGGCAGATACGCAGTATTTT. Its protein product is CASSELGGRADTQYF.

The chain recombines TRBV6-6 with TRBJ1-5; D not resolved. The CDR3 runs 13 residues. Trimming took off 6 bases at V and 0 bases at J, with 6 bases between the two ends. Germline V lookup: CDR1 MNHNY, CDR2 SVGAGI (reference sequence). The CDR3 DNA follows: TGTGCCAGCAGCCCTCCTAGCAATCAGCCCCAGCATTTT. It is translated as CASSPPSNQPQHF.

This chain connects TRBV7-9 to TRBJ2-1, with 10 bases lining up with TRBD2. V trimming: 5 bases; J trimming: 4 bases; junction bases outside the gene matches: 5. CDR3 length: 15 amino acids. The germline gives CDR1 SEHNR, CDR2 FQNEAQ (reference sequence). The CDR3 DNA follows: TGTGCCAGCAGCCGGACTAGCGGAAGGTACAATGAGCAGTTCTTC. Amino acid sequence: CASSRTSGRYNEQFF.

This CDR3 reads CASSLVGGESGDTQYF. The CDR3 DNA reads as TGCGCCAGCAGCTTGGTTGGGGGGGAGAGTGGAGATACGCAGTATTTT. The gene calls are TRBV5-1 and TRBJ2-3, with TRBD2 matching 7 bases. The CDR3 is made up of 16 amino acids. CDR1 and CDR2 from the germline V gene are SGHRS and YFSETQ. V gave up 0 bases and J gave up 5 bases; unmatched junction bases: 9. The full variable domain, completed using reference TRBV5-1 and TRBJ2-3, is KAGVTQTPRYLIKTRGQQVTLSCSPISGHRSVSWYQQTPGQGLQFLFEYFSETQRNKGNFPGRFSGRQFSNSRSEMNVSTLELGDSALYLCASSLVGGESGDTQYFGPGTRLTVL.

The gene calls are TRBV10-3 and TRBJ2-7, with D unresolved. V lost 7 bases and J lost 1, with 11 bases in between. The CDR3 is made up of 13 amino acids. Germline lookup yields CDR1 ENHRY and CDR2 SYGVKD. The CDR3 nucleotides read TGTGCCATCAAAGTGCAGGAATCCTACGAGCAGTACTTC. Its translation: CAIKVQESYEQYF.

J is TRBJ1-5 and V is TRBV6-5; a possible D gene is TRBD1 (5 bases). The CDR3 runs 14 residues. V was shortened by 7 bases and J by 4 bases, with 14 bases between the two germline ends. Germline lookup yields CDR1 MNHEY and CDR2 SVGAGI. CDR3 residues: CASTRTSGNQPQHF. The CDR3 coding sequence is TGTGCCAGCACCCGGACATCTGGGAATCAGCCCCAGCATTTT.

The chain recombines TRBV11-3 with TRBJ2-7, with 8 bases fitting TRBD2. With 1 base clipped from V and 2 bases from J, the junction kept 4 bases outside the gene matches. CDR1 is SGHNT, CDR2 YENEEA, per germline. The CDR3 is made up of 15 amino acids. The CDR3 reads CASSLVTSGTYEQYV. CDR3 nucleotide sequence: TGTGCCAGCAGCTTAGTTACTAGCGGAACCTACGAGCAGTACGTC.

V is TRBV7-8 and J is TRBJ1-1, with D unclear. Germline CDR1 is SGHVS and CDR2 is FQNEAQ. This CDR3 region has 14 residues. The V and J ends lost 3 bases and 4 bases respectively, with 12 bases between them. Here the CDR3 DNA reads TGTGCCAGCAGCTTCCTCGGGAGGGCCACTGAAGCTTTCTTT. Encoded protein: CASSFLGRATEAFF.